This T cell receptor (beta chain) came from a study of T-cell memory formation after mild COVID-19. Looking at the study overall: In these data, TCR clusters were largely donor specific. Findings of the study overall: The study found balanced CD4/CD8 in clones contracting day 15 to 85 and a CD4+ lean in later expanders. CD4+ contracting clones were found mainly in CM and EM, and CD8+ ones in EMRA.

Concerning this clonotype itself: The antigen remains unidentified.

With constant-segment primers, 5'RACE yielded cDNA libraries of TCR alpha and TCR beta that carried sample barcodes and UMIs. One entry per CDR3 protein results from TCRdb running MiXCR on the 5' RACE reads. The table has 100,000 to 130,000 distinct CDR3 sequences, 13% to 15% seen once. Germline-derived CDR1 and CDR2 are LNHNV and YYDKDF (reference sequence). Between the trimmed V and J ends, which lost 0 bases and 11 bases, there was a span of 19 bases. CDR3 size: 15 residues. This receptor was identified in a man between 18 and 29 years old who had mild COVID-19 (a few samples of this study predate the infection). Cell type and time point are not known. The J gene is TRBJ1-1, the V gene TRBV15, with no clear D. Material for sequencing was PBMCs or a T cell subset sorted from them (not recorded which). CDR3 nucleotide sequence: TGTGCCACCAGCAGAGAGTTAAGCAGAGATTTTTCGGCTTTCTTT. Amino acid sequence: CATSRELSRDFSAFF. Complete variable domain (other parts from reference TRBV15 and TRBJ1-1): DAMVIQNPRYQVTQFGKPVTLSCSQTLNHNVMYWYQQKSSQAPKLLFHYYDKDFNNEADTPDNFQSRRPNTSFCFLDIRSPGLGDTAMYLCATSRELSRDFSAFFGQGTRLTVV.